The entry below gives a single T cell receptor beta chain sequence along with its context. Its cognate antigen is unknown. In the PCR, 60 Vbeta and 13 Jbeta primers were used. Libraries were prepared by immunoSEQ multiplex PCR; TCRdb keeps only in-frame clonotypes and omits some of them. The data show more than 65,000 clones, around 78% seen once. This sample is part of a study of cytomegalovirus exposure and HLA in healthy donors. Findings of the study overall: Rates of TCR association differed by HLA locus in a later analysis, with DRB1 highest and HLA-C lowest.

Germline values: CDR1 SGHNT, CDR2 YYREEE (reference sequence). Trimming took off 3 bases at V and 2 bases at J, with 17 bases between the two ends. The CDR3 loop spans 16 amino acids. Input material: PBMCs. The rearrangement links TRBV5-4 to TRBJ2-5; a weak D match, TRBD2 (6 bases). The clonotype comes from a man aged 18 to 30 in good health and CMV-seropositive. CDR3 in amino acids: CASSSGGSGQQETQYF. Written as DNA, the CDR3 is TGTGCCAGCAGCTCTGGGGGTAGCGGCCAACAAGAGACCCAGTACTTC.